This is a list of T cell receptor beta chains from one sample in a study of blood T cell repertoires in COVID-19. Libraries were prepared by immunoSEQ multiplex PCR; TCRdb keeps only in-frame clonotypes and omits some of them. Of around 300,000 clones in the sample, around nine tenths were seen once. The sequencing sample was made of peripheral blood. Receptors were obtained from a woman between 25 and 40 years old with COVID-19, enrolled during active disease. Both conserved end residues are part of each CDR3. Each record gives: D gene, J gene, clone size, V gene, CDR3 DNA, CDR3 protein. A D gene is named only where the DNA matches it firmly. Clone size is stated in some rows and not others, as once, few, many or a class when expanded.

D gene: NA; J gene: TRBJ1-5; clone size: NA; V gene: TRBV28; CDR3 DNA: TGTGCCAGCAGTCCGGGACACCCCTTTAGCAATCAGCCCCAGCATTTT; CDR3 protein: CASSPGHPFSNQPQHF
D gene: TRBD1; J gene: TRBJ1-1; clone size: once; V gene: TRBV7-6; CDR3 DNA: TGTGCCAGCAGCCCACAGGGGATGAACACTGAAGCTTTCTTT; CDR3 protein: CASSPQGMNTEAFF
D gene: TRBD1; J gene: TRBJ2-4; clone size: NA; V gene: TRBV9; CDR3 DNA: TGTGCCAGCAGTCAGGGACAGGGGATAGCCAAAAACATTCAGTACTTC; CDR3 protein: CASSQGQGIAKNIQYF
D gene: TRBD2; J gene: TRBJ2-1; clone size: NA; V gene: TRBV6-5; CDR3 DNA: TGTGCCAGCAGTTCGAGCGGGAGAGTTTCCTACAATGAGCAGTTCTTC; CDR3 protein: CASSSSGRVSYNEQFF
D gene: TRBD1; J gene: TRBJ1-1; clone size: NA; V gene: TRBV6-5; CDR3 DNA: TGTGCCAGCAGTTATGCGACAGGGGGCAGGTTGGCTTTCTTT; CDR3 protein: CASSYATGGRLAFF
D gene: TRBD2; J gene: TRBJ2-4; clone size: NA; V gene: TRBV7-2; CDR3 DNA: TGTGCCAGCAGCTTAATGGGCGGGAGTCGGGCCAAAAACATTCAGTACTTC; CDR3 protein: CASSLMGGSRAKNIQYF
D gene: TRBD2; J gene: TRBJ2-5; clone size: NA; V gene: TRBV11-2; CDR3 DNA: TGTGCCAGCAGCTCTTGGACTAGCGGGATGGAGACCCAGTACTTC; CDR3 protein: CASSSWTSGMETQYF
D gene: NA; J gene: TRBJ1-2; clone size: NA; V gene: TRBV9; CDR3 DNA: TGTGCCAGCAGCGTAGCTGCAGGGTATGGCTACACCTTC; CDR3 protein: CASSVAAGYGYTF
D gene: TRBD1; J gene: TRBJ2-1; clone size: NA; V gene: TRBV6-4; CDR3 DNA: TGTGCCAGCAGTGAGGGGACAGGGGGCAATGAGCAGTTCTTC; CDR3 protein: CASSEGTGGNEQFF
D gene: NA; J gene: TRBJ2-2; clone size: NA; V gene: TRBV28; CDR3 DNA: TGTGCCAGCAGTTTATCCCAGGGGTACGGGGAGCTGTTTTTT; CDR3 protein: CASSLSQGYGELFF
D gene: TRBD2; J gene: TRBJ2-5; clone size: NA; V gene: TRBV3-1/TRBV3-2; CDR3 DNA: TGTGCCAGCAGCCAAGTAGTCGGACTAGCGGGAGTTGAGACCCAGTACTTC; CDR3 protein: CASSQVVGLAGVETQYF
D gene: TRBD1; J gene: TRBJ1-2; clone size: once; V gene: TRBV2; CDR3 DNA: TGTGCCAGCAGCCTGGGACAGGGAGGTGGCTACACCTTC; CDR3 protein: CASSLGQGGGYTF
D gene: NA; J gene: TRBJ2-7; clone size: NA; V gene: TRBV2; CDR3 DNA: TGTGCCAGCAGCCACCGGGGAGGCCAGTACGAGCAGTACTTC; CDR3 protein: CASSHRGGQYEQYF
D gene: NA; J gene: TRBJ1-6; clone size: NA; V gene: TRBV20-1; CDR3 DNA: TGCAGTGCTAGTCTGGGAGCGGATTCACCCCTCCACTTT; CDR3 protein: CSASLGADSPLHF
D gene: NA; J gene: TRBJ1-2; clone size: NA; V gene: TRBV7-2; CDR3 DNA: TGTGCCAGCAGCTTAGCGGGAACCTCGATTGGGAGGAGTAATGGCTACACCTTC; CDR3 protein: CASSLAGTSIGRSNGYTF
D gene: NA; J gene: TRBJ2-1; clone size: once; V gene: TRBV5-8; CDR3 DNA: TGTGCCAGCAGCCTGACAGGCTCCTGGGGTAATGAGCAGTTCTTC; CDR3 protein: CASSLTGSWGNEQFF
D gene: TRBD2; J gene: TRBJ2-1; clone size: NA; V gene: TRBV5-5; CDR3 DNA: TGTGCCAGCAGCTATCGGACTAGCGGGTCTTACAATGAGCAGTTCTTC; CDR3 protein: CASSYRTSGSYNEQFF
D gene: TRBD2; J gene: TRBJ2-7; clone size: NA; V gene: TRBV30; CDR3 DNA: TGTGCCTGGAGTGCGGGGGGGCAAGGGTACGAGCAGTACTTC; CDR3 protein: CAWSAGGQGYEQYF
D gene: TRBD1; J gene: TRBJ1-2; clone size: NA; V gene: TRBV7-9; CDR3 DNA: TGTGCCAGCAGCACCGGGACAGTGATTAACTATGGCTACACCTTC; CDR3 protein: CASSTGTVINYGYTF
D gene: TRBD1; J gene: TRBJ1-5; clone size: few; V gene: TRBV6-6; CDR3 DNA: TGTGCCAGCAGTCTGACGGGACAGCTTGTTAATCAGCCCCAGCATTTT; CDR3 protein: CASSLTGQLVNQPQHF
D gene: TRBD2; J gene: TRBJ2-3; clone size: NA; V gene: TRBV5-1; CDR3 DNA: TGCGCCAGCAGCCAACCGGGACTAGCGGGAGTAAATACGCAGTATTTT; CDR3 protein: CASSQPGLAGVNTQYF